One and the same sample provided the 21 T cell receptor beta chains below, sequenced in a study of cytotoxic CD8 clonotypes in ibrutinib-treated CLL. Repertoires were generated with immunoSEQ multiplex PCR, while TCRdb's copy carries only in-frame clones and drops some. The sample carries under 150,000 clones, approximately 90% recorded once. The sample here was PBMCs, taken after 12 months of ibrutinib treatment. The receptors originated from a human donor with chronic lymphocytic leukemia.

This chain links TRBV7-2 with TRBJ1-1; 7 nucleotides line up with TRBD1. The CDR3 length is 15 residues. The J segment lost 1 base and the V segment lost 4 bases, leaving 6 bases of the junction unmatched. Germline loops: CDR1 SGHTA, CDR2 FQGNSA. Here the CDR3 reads CASSSRTGENTEAFF. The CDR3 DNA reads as TGTGCCAGCAGCTCCAGAACAGGGGAGAACACTGAAGCTTTCTTT. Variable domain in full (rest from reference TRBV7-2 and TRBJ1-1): GAGVSQSPSNKVTEKGKDVELRCDPISGHTALYWYRQSLGQGLEFLIYFQGNSAPDKSGLPSDRFSAERTGGSVSTLTIQRTQQEDSAVYLCASSSRTGENTEAFFGQGTRLTVV.

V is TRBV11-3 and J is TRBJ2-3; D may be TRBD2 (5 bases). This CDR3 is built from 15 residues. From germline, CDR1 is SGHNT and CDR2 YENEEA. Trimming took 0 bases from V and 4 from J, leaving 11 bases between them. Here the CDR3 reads CASSLDSGFADTQYF. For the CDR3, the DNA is TGTGCCAGCAGCTTAGACTCGGGGTTTGCAGATACGCAGTATTTT.

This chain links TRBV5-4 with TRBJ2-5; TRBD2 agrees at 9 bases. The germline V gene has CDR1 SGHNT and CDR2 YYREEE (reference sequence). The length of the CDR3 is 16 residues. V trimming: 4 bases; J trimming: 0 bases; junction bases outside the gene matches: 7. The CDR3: CASSLSTSGYQETQYF. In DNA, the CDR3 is TGTGCCAGCAGCCTATCGACTAGCGGATACCAAGAGACCCAGTACTTC.

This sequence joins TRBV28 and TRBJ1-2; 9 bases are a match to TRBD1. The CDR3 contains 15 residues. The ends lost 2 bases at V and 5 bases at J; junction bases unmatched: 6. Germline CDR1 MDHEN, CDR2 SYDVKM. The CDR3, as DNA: TGTGCCAGCAGTTTACCCGGGACAGGGAATTATGGCTACACCTTC. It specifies CASSLPGTGNYGYTF.

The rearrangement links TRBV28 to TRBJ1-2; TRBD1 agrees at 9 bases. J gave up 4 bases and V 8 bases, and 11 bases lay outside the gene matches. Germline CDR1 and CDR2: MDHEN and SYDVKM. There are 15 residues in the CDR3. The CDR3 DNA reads TGTGCCAGCCTCACAGGGGGCGAGGCCCTCTATGGCTACACCTTC. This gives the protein CASLTGGEALYGYTF.

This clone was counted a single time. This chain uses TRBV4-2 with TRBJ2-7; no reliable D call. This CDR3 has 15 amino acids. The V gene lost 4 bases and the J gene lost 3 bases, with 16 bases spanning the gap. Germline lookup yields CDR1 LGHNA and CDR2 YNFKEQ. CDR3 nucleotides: TGTGCCAGCAGCCGAGACGACGGTCCAATCTACGAGCAGTACTTC. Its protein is CASSRDDGPIYEQYF.

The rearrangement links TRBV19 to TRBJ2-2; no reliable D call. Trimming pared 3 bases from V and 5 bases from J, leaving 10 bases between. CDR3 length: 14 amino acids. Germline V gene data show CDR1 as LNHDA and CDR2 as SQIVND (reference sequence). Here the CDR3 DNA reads TGTGCCAGTAGTATTAGGGTTGGGACCGGGGAGCTGTTTTTT. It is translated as CASSIRVGTGELFF.

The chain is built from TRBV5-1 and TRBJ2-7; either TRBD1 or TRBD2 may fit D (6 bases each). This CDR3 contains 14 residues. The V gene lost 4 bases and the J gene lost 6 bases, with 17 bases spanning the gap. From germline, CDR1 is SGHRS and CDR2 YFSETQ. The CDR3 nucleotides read TGCGCCAGCAGCCAAACGGGGGCGCGGGGCGAGCAGTACTTC. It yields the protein CASSQTGARGEQYF.

The CDR3, as DNA: TGTGCCAGCAGTGGCCGGACAGGGGGCCTCACTGAAGCTTTCTTT. It is translated as CASSGRTGGLTEAFF. V is TRBV6-1 and J is TRBJ1-1; 11 positions agree with TRBD1. The CDR3 sequence is 15 residues long. Germline V gene lookup returns CDR1 MNHNS and CDR2 SASEGT. Unmatched junction bases numbered 5, after V lost 4 bases and J lost 4 bases.

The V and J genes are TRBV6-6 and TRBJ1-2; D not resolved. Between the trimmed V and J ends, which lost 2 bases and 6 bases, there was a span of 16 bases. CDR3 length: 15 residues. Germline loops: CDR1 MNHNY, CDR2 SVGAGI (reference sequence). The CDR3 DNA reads TGTGCCAGCAGTTACGTCGCCAATCCCTTGAATGGCTACACCTTC. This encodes CASSYVANPLNGYTF.

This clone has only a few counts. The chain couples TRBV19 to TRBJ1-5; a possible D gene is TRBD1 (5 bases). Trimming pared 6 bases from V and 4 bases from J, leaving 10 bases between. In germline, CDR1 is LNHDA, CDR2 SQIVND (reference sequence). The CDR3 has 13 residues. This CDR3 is CASSSQGNQPQHF. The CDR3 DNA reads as TGTGCCAGTAGCTCCCAGGGTAATCAGCCCCAGCATTTT.

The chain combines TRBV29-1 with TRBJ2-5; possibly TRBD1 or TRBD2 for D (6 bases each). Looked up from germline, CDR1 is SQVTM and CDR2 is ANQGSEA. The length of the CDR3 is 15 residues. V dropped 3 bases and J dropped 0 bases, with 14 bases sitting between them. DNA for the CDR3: TGCAGCGTTGATAGCGGCAGGGGAAACCAAGAGACCCAGTACTTC. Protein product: CSVDSGRGNQETQYF.

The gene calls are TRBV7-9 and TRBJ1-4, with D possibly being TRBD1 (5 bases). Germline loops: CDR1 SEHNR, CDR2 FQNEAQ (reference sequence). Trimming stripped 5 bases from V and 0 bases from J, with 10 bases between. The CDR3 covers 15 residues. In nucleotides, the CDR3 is TGTGCCAGCAGCATGGACACGGCAACTAATGAAAAACTGTTTTTT. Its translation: CASSMDTATNEKLFF.

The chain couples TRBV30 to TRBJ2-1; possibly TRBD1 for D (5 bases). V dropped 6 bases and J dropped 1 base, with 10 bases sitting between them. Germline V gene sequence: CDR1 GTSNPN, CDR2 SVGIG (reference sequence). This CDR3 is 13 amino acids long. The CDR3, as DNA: TGTGCCTGCCCAGGGTCGTCCTACAATGAGCAGTTCTTC. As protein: CACPGSSYNEQFF.

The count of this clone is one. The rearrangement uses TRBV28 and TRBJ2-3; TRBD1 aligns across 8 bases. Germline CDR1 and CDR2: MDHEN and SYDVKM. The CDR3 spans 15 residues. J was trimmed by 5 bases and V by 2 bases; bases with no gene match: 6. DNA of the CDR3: TGTGCCAGCAGTTTAGCGCAGGGGGCGAAAGATACGCAGTATTTT. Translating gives CASSLAQGAKDTQYF.

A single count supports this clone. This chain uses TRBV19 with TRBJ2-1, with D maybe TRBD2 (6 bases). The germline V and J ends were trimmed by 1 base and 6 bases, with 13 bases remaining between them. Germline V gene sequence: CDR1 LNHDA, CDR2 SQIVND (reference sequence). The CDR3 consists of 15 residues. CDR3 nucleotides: TGTGCCAGTAGTATAGTTGGAGGGCCCAGCAATGAGCAGTTCTTC. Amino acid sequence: CASSIVGGPSNEQFF.

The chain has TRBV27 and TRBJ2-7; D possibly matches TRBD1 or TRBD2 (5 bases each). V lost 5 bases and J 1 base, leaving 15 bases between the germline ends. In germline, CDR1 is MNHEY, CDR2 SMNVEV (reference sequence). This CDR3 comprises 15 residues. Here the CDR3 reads CASSGRDQRSYEQYF. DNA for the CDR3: TGTGCCAGCAGTGGCCGGGACCAGAGGTCCTACGAGCAGTACTTC.

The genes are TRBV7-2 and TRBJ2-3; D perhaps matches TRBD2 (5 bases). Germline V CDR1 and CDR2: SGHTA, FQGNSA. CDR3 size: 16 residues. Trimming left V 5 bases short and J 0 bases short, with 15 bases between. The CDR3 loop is CASSPGETPSTDTQYF. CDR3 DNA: TGTGCCAGCAGCCCTGGGGAGACCCCTAGCACAGATACGCAGTATTTT.

CDR3 nucleotides: TGTGCCAGCAGACCTCCGAGCGGGGCCTTTTTGAACACTGAAGCTTTCTTT. It specifies CASRPPSGAFLNTEAFF. This chain uses TRBV28 with TRBJ1-1, with D possibly TRBD1 on 5 matching bases. Germline lookup yields CDR1 MDHEN and CDR2 SYDVKM. V was shortened by 6 bases and J by 0 bases, with 20 bases between the two germline ends. The CDR3 length is 17 residues.

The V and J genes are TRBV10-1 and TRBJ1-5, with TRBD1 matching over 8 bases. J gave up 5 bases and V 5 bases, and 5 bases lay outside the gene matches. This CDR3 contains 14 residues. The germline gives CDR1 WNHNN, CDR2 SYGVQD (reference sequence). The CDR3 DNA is TGCGCCAGCAGTCAGGGGGCTTTGGATCAGCCCCAGCATTTT. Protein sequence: CASSQGALDQPQHF.

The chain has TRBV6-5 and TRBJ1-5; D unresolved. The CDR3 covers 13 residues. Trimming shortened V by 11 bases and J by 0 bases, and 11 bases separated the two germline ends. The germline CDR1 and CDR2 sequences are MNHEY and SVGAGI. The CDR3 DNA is TGTGCCTCCCGAGAGGATAGCAATCAGCCCCAGCATTTT. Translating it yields CASREDSNQPQHF.